This TCR beta chain comes out of a study of early T cells in non-severe SARS-CoV-2 infection. On the study more broadly: RNA in bulk from unsorted whole blood was sequenced, and chains were unpaired.

Study-wide results and limits: VDJdb matches were skewed toward anti-spike CD8 T cell responses.

This clonotype was detected a few times. Its antigen is unidentified. Looked up from germline, CDR1 is SEHNR and CDR2 is FQNEAQ (reference sequence). The CDR3 loop spans 15 amino acids. Trimming removed 2 bases at V and 7 bases at J, with 14 bases between. Unique molecular identifiers were attached to individual cDNA molecules. MiXCR was run by TCRdb on the 5' RACE reads, yielding one entry per CDR3 protein. Of roughly 50,000 distinct CDR3 sequences in the sample, about 9.3% were seen once. This TCR came from an adult who was a healthcare worker with PCR-confirmed SARS-CoV-2 infection or an uninfected control (not recorded which). Sequenced material: whole blood. V and J are TRBV7-9 and TRBJ1-4; D possibly corresponds to TRBD1 (5 bases). CDR3: CASSLKKEGSEKLFF. Here the CDR3 DNA reads TGTGCCAGCAGCTTAAAGAAGGAGGGGAGTGAAAAACTGTTTTTT.